These 24 T cell receptor beta chains share one sample of origin, sequenced in a study of blood T cells in healthy people across ages. Using a J-beta primer mix together with a sample-barcoded 5' primer, a second PCR was run for about 6 to 12 cycles. TCRdb re-derived calls from the 5' RACE reads in MiXCR, one entry per CDR3 protein. The sample holds 800,000 to 1,300,000 distinct CDR3 sequences, around 27% seen once. The same data also went into a second study, on T cells of mothers and their children.

The source material was blood. The receptor source for this set is a girl aged 2-10 years in good health.

This clonotype has a single count. As DNA, the CDR3 is TGTGCCAGCAGCTCGCCATCCGGAGAGGGGGCTTCTCACACTCTACGCACAGATACGCAGTATTTT. As protein: CASSSPSGEGASHTLRTDTQYF. The rearrangement joins TRBV11-1 to TRBJ2-3; 7 bases fit TRBD1. The ends lost 4 bases at V and 1 base at J; junction bases unmatched: 26. Germline V lookup: CDR1 SGHAT, CDR2 FQDESV (reference sequence). This CDR3 comprises 22 residues.

Only a few counts were recorded for this clonotype. J is TRBJ2-1 and V is TRBV12-3 or TRBV12-4; tentatively, D is TRBD2 (6 bases). The germline V and J ends were trimmed by 6 bases and 7 bases, with 16 bases remaining between them. There are 14 residues in the CDR3. The CDR3 protein is CASSSSAGWNEQFF. The CDR3 DNA is TGTGCCAGCAGCTCGAGTGCGGGATGGAATGAGCAGTTCTTC.

A few counts support this clonotype. The V gene is TRBV3-1, the J gene TRBJ1-3; no clear D. With 2 bases removed from V and 0 bases from J, the gap between germline ends came to 11 bases. Germline assignment: CDR1 LGHDT and CDR2 YNNKEL (reference sequence). The CDR3 has 16 amino acids. The CDR3 loop reads CASSQLPSLSGNTIYF. For the CDR3, the DNA is TGTGCCAGCAGCCAACTCCCCTCGCTCTCTGGAAACACCATATATTTT.

This sequence joins TRBV27 and TRBJ2-7; 7 nucleotides align to TRBD1. J gave up 3 bases and V 3 bases, and 8 bases lay outside the gene matches. This CDR3 is 15 amino acids long. CDR1 and CDR2 from the germline V gene are MNHEY and SMNVEV (reference sequence). This CDR3 reads CASSFRGPSFYEQYF. In DNA form, the CDR3 reads TGTGCCAGCAGTTTTAGGGGGCCCTCCTTCTACGAGCAGTACTTC.

J is TRBJ1-5 and V is TRBV20-1; D unresolved. CDR3 size: 14 residues. The germline gives CDR1 DFQATT, CDR2 SNEGSKA (reference sequence). Trimming left V 3 bases short and J 7 bases short, with 16 bases between. The CDR3 DNA is TGCAGTGCTAGGGATCTTGGATCGGACCAGCCCCAGCATTTT. Protein product: CSARDLGSDQPQHF.

The J gene is TRBJ2-3, the V gene TRBV15, with 7 bases that match TRBD2. Germline assignment: CDR1 LNHNV and CDR2 YYDKDF (reference sequence). The CDR3 has 16 residues. V shed 3 bases, J shed 1 base, and the junction held 7 bases outside the gene matches. The CDR3, as DNA: TGTGCCACCAGCAGGGGGGGACTACCGGGCACAGATACGCAGTATTTT. Protein sequence: CATSRGGLPGTDTQYF.

Points on this clonotype: Here the CDR3 omits its conserved ending phenylalanine or tryptophan, so a read error is the likely source. The V and J genes are TRBV28 and TRBJ2-1; the D is unclear. Trimming took 1 base from V and 2 from J, leaving 6 bases between them. The CDR3 has 14 residues. From germline, CDR1 is MDHEN and CDR2 SYDVKM. CDR3 region: CASSLFSPYNEQFL. CDR3 coding DNA: TGTGCCAGCAGTTTATTTAGCCCCTACAATGAGCAGTTCCTC.

The chain combines TRBV5-6 with TRBJ1-3, with D perhaps matching TRBD1 (5 bases). V lost 4 bases to trimming and J lost 0 bases, with 17 bases between them. The CDR3 length is 17 residues. Germline V CDR1 and CDR2: SGHDT, YYEEEE. In DNA, the CDR3 is TGTGCCAGCAGCCCCCGAGAACAGGCACTCTCTGGAAACACCATATATTTT. This codes for CASSPREQALSGNTIYF.

This chain joins TRBV9 and TRBJ2-5, with a tentative D call TRBD2 (6 bases). The DNA matches TRBJ2-1 better at its end, which makes the J call doubtful. The CDR3 runs to 13 residues. Germline CDR1 reads SGDLS; CDR2 reads YYNGEE. The CDR3 nucleotides are TGTGCCAGCAGCGCCACCTTCGGGAGTGAGCAGTTCTTC. Its protein product is CASSATFGSEQFF.

The chain employs TRBV20-1 and TRBJ2-3; 11 nucleotides align to TRBD2. From germline, CDR1 is DFQATT and CDR2 SNEGSKA (reference sequence). The J segment lost 4 bases and the V segment lost 0 bases, leaving 6 bases of the junction unmatched. This CDR3 comprises 16 residues. Written as DNA, the CDR3 is TGCAGTGCTAGAGATCGACTAGCGGGACGGCCAGATACGCAGTATTTT. Protein sequence: CSARDRLAGRPDTQYF.

The rearrangement links TRBV4-2 to TRBJ2-5, with a possible D match to TRBD2 (5 bases). V was trimmed by 3 bases and J by 1 base, leaving 12 bases between them. The CDR3 length is 15 residues. Germline CDR1 and CDR2: LGHNA and YNFKEQ. This CDR3 reads CASSQAEGVQETQYF. The DNA for the CDR3 is TGTGCCAGCAGCCAGGCCGAGGGAGTCCAAGAGACCCAGTACTTC.

The rearrangement uses TRBV28 and TRBJ2-2; perhaps TRBD1 as D (5 bases). The germline V and J ends were trimmed by 3 bases and 5 bases, with 10 bases remaining between them. Germline CDR1 is MDHEN and CDR2 is SYDVKM. CDR3 length equals 14 residues. In DNA form, the CDR3 reads TGTGCCAGCAGTTTTCCCCCAGGGACCGGGGAGCTGTTTTTT. It translates to CASSFPPGTGELFF.

Only a few counts were recorded for this clonotype. V gene TRBV10-3 combines with J gene TRBJ2-7, with 10 bases fitting TRBD1. The V and J ends lost 4 bases and 6 bases, in that order; junction bases with no gene match: 12. The CDR3 length is 16 residues. Germline CDR1 is ENHRY and CDR2 is SYGVKD. This CDR3 reads CAISVGRGDRGVEQYF. For the CDR3, the DNA is TGTGCCATCAGTGTTGGAAGGGGGGACAGGGGTGTCGAGCAGTACTTC.

Comments on this clonotype: A junction boundary mismatches the germline segment, possibly from a read error. The chain combines TRBV7-2 with TRBJ2-7; the D gene is possibly TRBD2 (5 bases). The V gene's germline CDR1 is SGHTA and CDR2 FQGNSA. This CDR3 comprises 15 residues. The CDR3 coding sequence is TGTGTCAGCAGCATTTCCTTGGGAGTTCGCTACGAGCAGTACTTC. Amino acids: CVSSISLGVRYEQYF.

The rearrangement joins TRBV19 to TRBJ2-1; D remains ambiguous. The CDR3 is made up of 14 amino acids. Germline CDR1 is LNHDA and CDR2 is SQIVND (reference sequence). Trimming left V 1 base short and J 7 bases short, with 11 bases between. CDR3 bases: TGTGCCAGTAGTATAGTTACTACCATTAATGAGCAGTTCTTC. Its protein is CASSIVTTINEQFF.

This chain links TRBV29-1 with TRBJ2-7; D call uncertain. This CDR3 has 13 residues. V was shortened by 4 bases and J by 2 bases, with 12 bases between the two germline ends. Germline V gene lookup returns CDR1 SQVTM and CDR2 ANQGSEA. Written as DNA, the CDR3 is TGCAGCGTTGGGCCACCCGGTACCTACGAGCAGTACTTC. Protein: CSVGPPGTYEQYF.

A few counts support this clonotype. V and J are TRBV28 and TRBJ2-7; D possibly corresponds to TRBD2 (5 bases). The germline V gene has CDR1 MDHEN and CDR2 SYDVKM. Trimming removed 8 bases from V and 0 bases from J, with 8 bases in between. The CDR3 consists of 12 residues. The chain's CDR3 is CASCGSSYEQYF. The CDR3 DNA follows: TGTGCCAGCTGTGGGAGCTCCTACGAGCAGTACTTC.

This clonotype showed up just a few times. The chain combines TRBV27 with TRBJ1-2, with TRBD1 matching 8 bases. J was trimmed by 5 bases and V by 5 bases; bases with no gene match: 7. This CDR3 has 14 amino acids. CDR1 MNHEY and CDR2 SMNVEV come from the germline V gene (reference sequence). The CDR3 region is CASSEDRDAYGYTF. Here the CDR3 DNA reads TGTGCCAGCAGTGAGGACAGGGACGCTTATGGCTACACCTTC.

The J gene is TRBJ2-2, the V gene TRBV12-3 or TRBV12-4, with a weak D call TRBD1 (6 bases). Trimming took off 6 bases at V and 6 bases at J, with 20 bases between the two ends. There are 16 residues in the CDR3. The DNA for the CDR3 is TGTGCCAGCAGATTGGACAGACTGGGGAGCGCCGGGGAGCTGTTTTTT. Its translation is CASRLDRLGSAGELFF.

The chain recombines TRBV6-6 with TRBJ1-6; D call uncertain. The length of the CDR3 is 13 residues. V was shortened by 6 bases and J by 7 bases, with 10 bases between the two germline ends. CDR1 and CDR2 from the germline V gene are MNHNY and SVGAGI (reference sequence). CDR3 sequence (DNA): TGTGCCAGCAGGCCCCTTAGCAATTCACCCCTCCACTTT. Translation: CASRPLSNSPLHF.

This clonotype showed up just a few times. The chain couples TRBV27 to TRBJ1-2; 7 bases are shared with TRBD1. CDR1 and CDR2 (germline): MNHEY, SMNVEV (reference sequence). CDR3 size: 14 residues. V dropped 8 bases and J dropped 7; count of bases not matched to a gene: 13. The CDR3 DNA sequence: TGTGCCAGCGGTGACAGGGTGGACCCGGGTGGCTACACCTTC. The encoded protein is CASGDRVDPGGYTF.

V gene TRBV29-1 combines with J gene TRBJ2-7; a weak D match, TRBD2 (6 bases). Germline assignment: CDR1 SQVTM and CDR2 ANQGSEA. V lost 3 bases and J 3 bases, leaving 15 bases between the germline ends. CDR3 length: 14 amino acids. The CDR3 is CSVEGSGEFYEQYF. The CDR3 bases are TGCAGCGTTGAGGGTAGCGGAGAATTCTACGAGCAGTACTTC.

This clonotype was counted ten times or more. The chain has TRBV6-5 and TRBJ1-2, with a weak D call TRBD1 (6 bases). The CDR3 loop spans 12 amino acids. CDR1 and CDR2 (germline): MNHEY, SVGAGI. Trimming stripped 6 bases from V and 4 bases from J, with 9 bases between. CDR3: CASSPDSYGYTF. The CDR3 coding sequence is TGTGCCAGCAGCCCGGACAGCTATGGCTACACCTTC.

This clonotype was counted many times. The chain is built from TRBV7-9 and TRBJ2-7; D remains ambiguous. Trimming pared 6 bases from V and 0 bases from J, leaving 9 bases between. Germline V gene data show CDR1 as SEHNR and CDR2 as FQNEAQ (reference sequence). The CDR3 has 13 amino acids. CDR3 in DNA: TGTGCCAGCAGTTTATTGGGCTCCTACGAGCAGTACTTC. Translating it yields CASSLLGSYEQYF. The full variable domain, with the rest looked up from reference TRBV7-9 and TRBJ2-7, is DTGVSQNPRHKITKRGQNVTFRCDPISEHNRLYWYRQTLGQGPEFLTYFQNEAQLEKSRLLSDRFSAERPKGSFSTLEIQRTEQGDSAMYLCASSLLGSYEQYFGPGTRLTVT.